In its sample, the clone carrying this T cell receptor beta chain was seen many times. Its antigen is not identified. Trimming shortened V by 1 base and J by 6 bases, and 7 bases separated the two germline ends. Germline CDR1 and CDR2: SSHAT and FNYEAQ (reference sequence). The CDR3 is made up of 14 amino acids. Preparation of the TCRbeta library used unique molecular identifiers. MiXCR, run by TCRdb on the PCR reads, gives a single entry per CDR3 protein. The sample consists of some 150,000 distinct CDR3 sequences, more than 8% of them appearing once. The data are from a study of T-cell reconstitution after alpha-beta-depleted transplantation in children. Whole-study findings and limits: Diversity and T-cell counts at one year after transplant derived mostly from new T cells. Where some patients showed high TCRbeta diversity at day 60, it came from recipient T cells and thymic progenitors that had survived. It was reported that alpha-beta T cells came from several hundred expanded graft clones (about two months after transplant).

The specimen was PBMCs, mostly from graft donor cells, collected 180 days after TCRalphabeta/CD19-depleted stem cell transplant. The receptor was derived from a female patient between 2 and 15 years old who had a stem cell transplant for congenital amegakaryocytic thrombocytopenia, so the T cells may come from the graft donor. The J gene is TRBJ1-6, the V gene TRBV7-7; D unresolved. The CDR3 DNA reads as TGTGCCAGCAGCTTAGGGCCACCTAATTCACCCCTCCACTTT. Residues: CASSLGPPNSPLHF.